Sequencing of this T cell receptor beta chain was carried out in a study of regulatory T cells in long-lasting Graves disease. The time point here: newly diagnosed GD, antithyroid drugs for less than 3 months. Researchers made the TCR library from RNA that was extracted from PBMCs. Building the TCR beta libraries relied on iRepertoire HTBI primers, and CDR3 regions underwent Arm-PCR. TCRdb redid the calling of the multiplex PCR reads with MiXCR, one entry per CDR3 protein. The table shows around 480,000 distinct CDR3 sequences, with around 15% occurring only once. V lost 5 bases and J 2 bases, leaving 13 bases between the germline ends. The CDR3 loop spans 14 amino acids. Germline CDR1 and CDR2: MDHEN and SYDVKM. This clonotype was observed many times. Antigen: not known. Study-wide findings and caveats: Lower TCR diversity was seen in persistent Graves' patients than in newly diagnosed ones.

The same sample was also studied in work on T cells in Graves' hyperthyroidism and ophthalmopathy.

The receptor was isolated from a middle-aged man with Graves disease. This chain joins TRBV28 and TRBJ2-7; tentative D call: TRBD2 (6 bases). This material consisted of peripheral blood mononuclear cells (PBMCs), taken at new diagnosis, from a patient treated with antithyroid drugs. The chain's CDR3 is CASSKTSYPYEQYF. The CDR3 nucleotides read TGTGCCAGCAGTAAAACTAGCTACCCCTACGAGCAGTACTTC.